This T cell receptor (beta chain) was documented in a study of T cell repertoires in aging, cancer and after chemotherapy. Background on the study: The full dataset contained several million TCR reads.

Germline trimming cut 5 bases from V and 3 bases from J; bases unmatched to any gene: 7. The CDR3 runs to 15 residues. Germline values: CDR1 MDHEN, CDR2 SYDVKM. Overall study findings and caveats: In each cancer cohort, median generation probability increased across chemotherapy, suggesting thymic output rebounded. In healthy donors, age-related TCR diversity loss mainly reflected lost richness.

The template was genomic DNA from peripheral blood, not RNA. Multiplex touch-down PCR with TRB-A/B primers amplified rearranged V-D-J TRB sequences. TCRdb reprocessed the multiplex PCR reads with MiXCR, giving one entry per CDR3 protein. Among 2,000 or so distinct CDR3 sequences listed, approximately 20% were seen once. Points on this clonotype: Its antigen is as yet unknown.

V and J are TRBV28 and TRBJ1-5, with 7 bases fitting TRBD1. The source of this sequence is a human donor with a solid tumor. The material sequenced was blood. CDR3: CASSQTGTDNQPQHF. CDR3 DNA: TGTGCCAGCAGTCAAACCGGGACAGACAATCAGCCCCAGCATTTT.